What follows describes a single TCR beta chain. Antigen specificity is unknown. The junction departs from germline at one end; a sequencing error may be responsible. This entry is derived from a study of read filtering for tumor transcriptome and immune sequencing. From around 440 ng of RNA, a library with molecular barcoded alpha/delta and beta/gamma adaptors was made. TCRdb reprocessed the reads with MiXCR, giving one entry per CDR3 protein. Here the sample spans 100,000 to 150,000 distinct CDR3 sequences, 10% to 15% being singletons. The study, taken as a whole, reports: Sorted CD138-negative bone marrow cells were not purified T cells.

The CDR3 has 15 amino acids. CDR1 is SGHVS and CDR2 is FNYEAQ in the germline V gene. This chain connects TRBV7-6 to TRBJ1-3; D ambiguous. Sequenced input: a population of CD138-negative cells sorted from bone marrow. This receptor was identified in a donor older than 35 with multiple myeloma. The CDR3 loop is CASSLGRTSGNTIYF. The DNA for the CDR3 is TGTGCCAGCAGCCTCGGACGGACCTCTGGAAACACCATATATTTC.